The present T cell receptor beta chain was sequenced within a study of blood T cell repertoires in COVID-19. Repertoires were generated with immunoSEQ multiplex PCR, while TCRdb's copy carries only in-frame clones and drops some. The repertoire holds approximately 400,000 clones, around 87% seen once, with 1.3% in the top ten. Participants, about 18 to 100 years old, spanned more than 20 US areas. This TCR came from a man aged 30-40 years who had recovered from COVID-19. The sample consisted of PBMCs or T cells enriched from blood (not recorded which).

CDR3 amino acids: CASSLMSLGYTF. The CDR3 DNA sequence: TGTGCCAGCAGCTTGATGAGTCTCGGCTACACCTTC. The rearrangement uses TRBV5-6 and TRBJ1-2; D unclear. CDR3 length: 12 amino acids. V lost 1 base, J lost 8 bases, and 9 bases lay in between. Germline loops: CDR1 SGHDT, CDR2 YYEEEE.